The 26 T cell receptor beta chains below come from one sample, sequenced in a study of shared clonotypes between healthy human individuals. Clones were read by immunoSEQ multiplex PCR, and TCRdb kept only the in-frame ones, dropping some. The data hold about 2.1 million clones, with around 93% observed a single time. Terminally differentiated effector memory CD45RA+ cells were left out of the naive CD8 fraction, which was CD45RO-negative and positively selected for CCR7. Sequencing was performed on naive CD8+ T cells from PBMCs. The receptor source for this set is a man aged 18-30 years in good health. Some clones in this sample may be carry-over from other donors' samples.

The chain carries TRBV27 and TRBJ2-5, with no clear D. Germline V gives CDR1 MNHEY, CDR2 SMNVEV (reference sequence). V lost 3 bases and J 3 bases, leaving 14 bases between the germline ends. The CDR3 is made up of 15 amino acids. The CDR3 loop reads CASSFAHPPKETQYF. Here the CDR3 DNA reads TGTGCCAGCAGTTTCGCCCACCCTCCTAAAGAGACCCAGTACTTC.

The V call is TRBV6-5, the J call TRBJ2-1, with 10 bases fitting TRBD1. Germline V lookup: CDR1 MNHEY, CDR2 SVGAGI. V lost 6 bases to trimming and J lost 6 bases; unmatched junction nucleotides: 5. This CDR3 region has 14 residues. The CDR3 DNA is TGTGCCAGCAGGGGACAGGGGAGGGCCAATGAGCAGTTCTTC. Amino acid sequence: CASRGQGRANEQFF.

The rearrangement uses TRBV11-2 and TRBJ2-6, with D perhaps TRBD1 (5 bases). The CDR3 covers 14 residues. Trimming removed 1 base at V and 8 bases at J, with 9 bases between. CDR1 SGHAT and CDR2 FQNNGV come from the germline V gene. The DNA of the CDR3 is TGTGCCAGCAGCTTAGTGGCAGGGCCCAACGTCCTGACTTTC. Its protein is CASSLVAGPNVLTF.

The CDR3 here is CASSYTPDRGAEKHF. In DNA, the CDR3 is TGTGCCAGCAGTTACACACCGGACAGGGGGGCCGAGAAGCATTTT. The J gene is TRBJ1-5, the V gene TRBV6-5; 10 nucleotides agree with TRBD1. Trimming cost V 2 bases and J 14 bases; bases outside gene matches: 12. Per the germline V gene, CDR1 is MNHEY and CDR2 is SVGAGI. The CDR3 loop spans 15 amino acids.

This chain's CDR3 is CASSVTAGINEQFF. DNA for the CDR3: TGTGCCAGCAGCGTAACTGCCGGGATCAATGAGCAGTTCTTC. V and J are TRBV9 and TRBJ2-1; D possibly corresponds to TRBD2 (5 bases). With 1 base removed from V and 6 bases from J, the gap between germline ends came to 11 bases. Germline CDR1 is SGDLS and CDR2 is YYNGEE. The CDR3 sequence is 14 residues long.

This clone was seen a single time. The chain couples TRBV27 to TRBJ2-4, with a possible D match to TRBD1 (5 bases). Germline CDR1 reads MNHEY; CDR2 reads SMNVEV (reference sequence). This CDR3 has 12 amino acids. With 2 bases removed from V and 7 bases from J, the gap between germline ends came to 6 bases. In DNA, the CDR3 is TGTGCCAGCAGTTTAAGGGGTAACATTCAGTACTTC. This translates into CASSLRGNIQYF.

The chain carries TRBV5-1 and TRBJ2-3; tentative D call: TRBD2 (6 bases). Trimming took off 1 base at V and 0 bases at J, with 9 bases between the two ends. Germline V lookup: CDR1 SGHRS, CDR2 YFSETQ. This CDR3 is 15 amino acids long. The CDR3 DNA reads TGCGCCAGCAGCTTGTTAAGCGGGAGCACAGATACGCAGTATTTT. Amino acid sequence: CASSLLSGSTDTQYF.

The chain recombines TRBV9 with TRBJ2-5; possibly TRBD1 for D (6 bases). Germline V CDR1 and CDR2: SGDLS, YYNGEE. CDR3 size: 13 residues. Trimming removed 4 bases from V and 7 bases from J, with 14 bases in between. CDR3 in amino acids: CASSPGDSGTQYF. The CDR3 bases are TGTGCCAGCAGCCCAGGGGATTCAGGGACCCAGTACTTC. Full variable domain (remainder filled in from reference TRBV9 and TRBJ2-5): DSGVTQTPKHLITATGQRVTLRCSPRSGDLSVYWYQQSLDQGLQFLIQYYNGEERAKGNILERFSAQQFPDLHSELNLSSLELGDSALYFCASSPGDSGTQYFGPGTRLLVL.

This chain links TRBV27 with TRBJ1-2; weak D call: TRBD1 (5 bases). V was cut by 4 bases and J by 8 bases, with 14 bases left in between. From germline, CDR1 is MNHEY and CDR2 SMNVEV (reference sequence). CDR3 length: 13 residues. The CDR3: CASSSGDLDGYTF. For the CDR3, the DNA is TGTGCCAGCAGTTCTGGGGACCTAGACGGCTACACCTTC.

Details on this clone: This sample also contains other DNA sequences that code for the same CDR3. The rearrangement uses TRBV14 and TRBJ2-7, with D unresolved. CDR1 and CDR2 from the germline V gene are SGHDN and FVKESK. The CDR3 totals 11 residues. V was clipped by 1 base and J by 4 bases, with 2 bases between them. In nucleotides, the CDR3 is TGTGCCAGCAGCCAAGGATACGAGCAGTACTTC. It specifies CASSQGYEQYF.

The V and J genes are TRBV5-4 and TRBJ1-1; the D gene is possibly TRBD1 (6 bases). This CDR3 has 14 amino acids. Germline CDR1 SGHNT, CDR2 YYREEE (reference sequence). The germline V and J ends were trimmed by 4 bases and 5 bases, with 15 bases remaining between them. The CDR3 DNA reads as TGTGCCAGCAGCAGCCAGACGGGGGCAACTGAAGCTTTCTTT. This sequence encodes CASSSQTGATEAFF.

This clone was counted a single time. The chain uses TRBV6-6 and TRBJ2-7; TRBD1 aligns across 7 bases. Trimming at V came to 6 bases and at J to 7 bases, leaving 9 bases not matched to a gene. The CDR3 is 13 residues long. The germline CDR1 and CDR2 sequences are MNHNY and SVGAGI (reference sequence). DNA of the CDR3: TGTGCCAGCAGCCTCGACAGGGTTGAAGAGCAGTACTTC. Translating it yields CASSLDRVEEQYF.

The chain recombines TRBV5-1 with TRBJ2-7, with TRBD1 identical over 7 bases. V was clipped by 2 bases and J by 6 bases; unmatched bases: 5. Germline values: CDR1 SGHRS, CDR2 YFSETQ. This CDR3 comprises 13 residues. The CDR3 region has the DNA TGCGCCAGCAGCTTCACAGGGGTGGGCGAGCAGTACTTC. It specifies CASSFTGVGEQYF.

This chain uses TRBV4-1 with TRBJ1-2, with D unresolved. Trimming pared 1 base from V and 8 bases from J, leaving 20 bases between. Germline V CDR1 and CDR2: MGHRA, YSYEKL. The CDR3 runs 16 residues. Here the CDR3 DNA reads TGCGCCAGCAGCCAAGCGGTTTCAAGGATGGCGGGGGGCTACACCTTC. Protein sequence: CASSQAVSRMAGGYTF.

The chain is built from TRBV7-8 and TRBJ1-2; 7 bases match TRBD1. J lost 5 bases, V lost 4 bases, and 7 bases had no gene match. Per germline, CDR1 SGHVS and CDR2 FQNEAQ. The CDR3 is 14 amino acids. CDR3 loop: CASSSGQWEYGYTF. The CDR3, as DNA: TGTGCCAGCAGCTCGGGACAGTGGGAGTATGGCTACACCTTC. Full variable domain (remainder filled in from reference TRBV7-8 and TRBJ1-2): GAGVSQSPRYKVAKRGQDVALRCDPISGHVSLFWYQQALGQGPEFLTYFQNEAQLDKSGLPSDRFFAERPEGSVSTLKIQRTQQEDSAVYLCASSSGQWEYGYTFGSGTRLTVV.

The V gene is TRBV2, the J gene TRBJ2-7; D perhaps matches TRBD1 (6 bases). The germline CDR1 and CDR2 sequences are SNHLY and FYNNEI. The V end was cut by 3 bases, the J end by 1 base, with 10 bases between. This CDR3 spans 14 amino acids. The CDR3 sequence is CASSDTGQSYEQYF. In DNA, the CDR3 is TGTGCCAGCAGTGATACAGGGCAATCCTACGAGCAGTACTTC.

J is TRBJ2-5 and V is TRBV9, with a tentative D call TRBD2 (5 bases). CDR1 is SGDLS, CDR2 YYNGEE, per germline. V shed 3 bases and J shed 7 bases, with 10 bases lying between them. The CDR3 is made up of 12 amino acids. CDR3 nucleotide sequence: TGTGCCAGCAGCGCACCAGAGGGGACCCAGTACTTC. It encodes CASSAPEGTQYF.

This sequence joins TRBV5-1 and TRBJ2-7, with a tentative D call TRBD2 (6 bases). The CDR3 runs 14 residues. Trimming left V 2 bases short and J 2 bases short, with 11 bases between. In germline, CDR1 is SGHRS, CDR2 YFSETQ. CDR3 nucleotides: TGCGCCAGCAGCTTATCAGCGGGTCCCTACGAGCAGTACTTC. Its protein product is CASSLSAGPYEQYF.

The genes are TRBV7-8 and TRBJ2-7, with D tentatively TRBD2 (5 bases). Germline V lookup: CDR1 SGHVS, CDR2 FQNEAQ. This CDR3 has 19 amino acids. The V and J ends lost 5 bases and 2 bases respectively, with 28 bases between them. For the CDR3, the DNA is TGTGCCAGCAGCCCCTCCCTCTTTCAACGGGTAGCGCCTACCTACGAGCAGTACTTC. Translation gives CASSPSLFQRVAPTYEQYF.

CDR3 loop: CASSSPARGRGEQYF. In nucleotides, the CDR3 is TGTGCCAGCAGTTCCCCTGCCAGGGGAAGGGGGGAGCAGTACTTC. V is TRBV27 and J is TRBJ2-7, with a tentative D call TRBD1 (6 bases). Germline CDR1 reads MNHEY; CDR2 reads SMNVEV (reference sequence). Trimming took off 4 bases at V and 7 bases at J, with 20 bases between the two ends. The CDR3 spans 15 residues.

The chain has TRBV5-6 and TRBJ1-2, with D hard to call. The V end was cut by 3 bases, the J end by 2 bases, with 11 bases between. This CDR3 spans 14 amino acids. Germline V lookup: CDR1 SGHDT, CDR2 YYEEEE. CDR3 amino acids: CASSSATLNYGYTF. The CDR3 DNA follows: TGTGCCAGCAGCTCCGCGACTCTGAACTATGGCTACACCTTC.

V gene TRBV29-1 combines with J gene TRBJ1-2; D gene uncertain. Germline CDR1 SQVTM, CDR2 ANQGSEA. The V and J ends lost 3 bases and 3 bases respectively, with 11 bases between them. The CDR3 has 13 amino acids. This CDR3 reads CSVEETSYYGYTF. The CDR3 DNA reads as TGCAGCGTTGAGGAAACGTCCTACTATGGCTACACCTTC.

The gene calls are TRBV9 and TRBJ2-7; 10 nucleotides agree with TRBD2. J lost 5 bases, V lost 4 bases, and 6 bases had no gene match. Germline assignment: CDR1 SGDLS and CDR2 YYNGEE. The CDR3 totals 14 residues. CDR3 in DNA: TGTGCCAGCAGCTCCGGGACTAGCGTCCACGAGCAGTACTTC. Protein product: CASSSGTSVHEQYF.

The chain combines TRBV7-9 with TRBJ1-4; possible D gene TRBD1, 5 bases. This CDR3 has 15 amino acids. Germline lookup yields CDR1 SEHNR and CDR2 FQNEAQ (reference sequence). The ends were cut back, 7 bases at V and 7 bases at J, with 19 bases in the middle. CDR3 coding DNA: TGTGCCAGCACCTCCGGAGGGGTTTACGGTGAAAAACTGTTTTTT. Translated: CASTSGGVYGEKLFF.

The sample holds one count of this clone. J is TRBJ2-7 and V is TRBV19; TRBD1 might be the D (5 bases). This CDR3 is 15 amino acids long. CDR1 is LNHDA and CDR2 is SQIVND in the germline V gene (reference sequence). Trimming shortened V by 3 bases and J by 0 bases, and 12 bases separated the two germline ends. CDR3 nucleotide sequence: TGTGCCAGTAGTATTTCGGACAAAATCTCCTACGAGCAGTACTTC. As protein: CASSISDKISYEQYF.

This chain connects TRBV5-4 to TRBJ2-3; no definite D call. The CDR3 loop spans 14 amino acids. The ends were cut back, 2 bases at V and 2 bases at J, with 9 bases in the middle. Germline V CDR1 and CDR2: SGHNT, YYREEE (reference sequence). CDR3 region: CASSLQSYTDTQYF. For the CDR3, the DNA is TGTGCCAGCAGCTTACAAAGTTACACAGATACGCAGTATTTT.